Shown below are 29 T cell receptor beta chains from a single sample sequenced in a study of blood T cell repertoires in COVID-19. Using immunoSEQ multiplex PCR, the repertoire was profiled, and TCRdb retains in-frame clones only, with some absent. The sample holds about 200,000 clones, more than 70% seen once. Sequenced input: peripheral blood. The receptors come from a woman older than 75 with active or convalescent COVID-19.

The V and J genes are TRBV5-8 and TRBJ1-3; D possibly corresponds to TRBD1 (6 bases). Germline V lookup: CDR1 SGHTS, CDR2 YDEGEE. V was cut by 3 bases and J by 2 bases, with 12 bases left in between. This CDR3 has 15 residues. CDR3 nucleotide sequence: TGTGCCAGCAGCTCCCAGGGGATCACTGGAAACACCATATATTTT. Its protein is CASSSQGITGNTIYF.

The V call is TRBV5-1, the J call TRBJ2-2, with 9 bases matching TRBD1. This CDR3 is 15 amino acids long. In germline, CDR1 is SGHRS, CDR2 YFSETQ. Losses at the gene ends were 4 bases for V and 3 bases for J; bases not matched to a gene: 4. Here the CDR3 DNA reads TGCGCCAGCAGCGTGGGACAGGGATACACCGGGGAGCTGTTTTTT. Its protein is CASSVGQGYTGELFF.

V is TRBV24-1 and J is TRBJ2-3, with 10 bases identical to TRBD1. CDR1 KGHDR and CDR2 SFDVKD come from the germline V gene. The CDR3 runs to 17 residues. J was trimmed by 6 bases and V by 5 bases; bases with no gene match: 13. The CDR3 DNA reads TGTGCCACCAGTGCCACAAAGACAGGGGGCGCGGTGGATACGCAGTATTTT. Its protein product is CATSATKTGGAVDTQYF.

The chain couples TRBV7-2 to TRBJ2-1; D gene uncertain. Germline V CDR1 and CDR2: SGHTA, FQGNSA. The CDR3 runs to 11 residues. V was trimmed by 4 bases and J by 10 bases, leaving 8 bases between them. CDR3: CASSSYEEQFF. The DNA of the CDR3 is TGTGCCAGCAGCTCATATGAGGAGCAGTTCTTC.

This clone is a singleton in its sample. This chain links TRBV2 with TRBJ1-1; D is ambiguous. V lost 3 bases and J lost 9, with 14 bases in between. Per the germline V gene, CDR1 is SNHLY and CDR2 is FYNNEI. This CDR3 comprises 13 residues. Here the CDR3 DNA reads TGTGCCAGCAGTGATTCGGGGAAAGAGAAAGCTTTCTTT. It encodes CASSDSGKEKAFF.

The rearrangement uses TRBV6-5 and TRBJ1-1; TRBD1 might be the D (6 bases). Deletions cut 9 bases from V and 1 base from J, with 12 bases between. Germline CDR1 and CDR2: MNHEY and SVGAGI. The CDR3 length is 13 residues. The CDR3 bases are TGTGCCAGTAAGACAGGATCGAACACTGAAGCTTTCTTT. Translation: CASKTGSNTEAFF.

This clone was seen more than once but under ten times. This chain joins TRBV3-1 (or the pseudogene TRBV3-2) and TRBJ1-2; 7 nucleotides agree with TRBD1. The V gene's germline CDR1 is LGHDT and CDR2 YNNKEL (reference sequence). The CDR3 totals 13 residues. J gave up 7 bases and V 4 bases, and 6 bases lay outside the gene matches. The CDR3 region is CASSLTGSGGYTF. The CDR3 DNA reads TGTGCCAGCAGCCTGACAGGGAGTGGTGGCTACACCTTC.

This sequence joins TRBV3-1 (or the pseudogene TRBV3-2) and TRBJ2-7; D might be TRBD2 (5 bases). This CDR3 has 13 amino acids. The V end was cut by 2 bases, the J end by 2 bases, with 7 bases between. Germline-derived CDR1 and CDR2 are LGHDT and YNNKEL (reference sequence). Here the CDR3 reads CASSQRGTYEQYF. The CDR3 DNA sequence: TGTGCCAGCAGCCAACGGGGAACCTACGAGCAGTACTTC.

The rearrangement links TRBV27 to TRBJ2-3, with 10 bases aligning to TRBD2. V was pared by 3 bases and J by 5 bases, with 5 bases of the junction left unmatched. The CDR3 has 15 amino acids. The germline gives CDR1 MNHEY, CDR2 SMNVEV (reference sequence). The CDR3 loop is CASSFVAGGGDTQYF. The CDR3 coding sequence is TGTGCCAGCAGTTTCGTAGCGGGGGGAGGAGATACGCAGTATTTT.

The V and J genes are TRBV5-6 and TRBJ2-3, with 14 bases that match TRBD2. After removal of 4 bases from V and 1 base from J, the junction contained 5 bases not matched to a gene. The CDR3 is made up of 17 amino acids. CDR1 and CDR2 from the germline V gene are SGHDT and YYEEEE. CDR3 residues: CASSAAGLAGGTDTQYF. The CDR3 nucleotides read TGTGCCAGCAGCGCAGCGGGACTAGCGGGGGGCACAGATACGCAGTATTTT.

The chain combines TRBV28 with TRBJ1-1, with TRBD1 as a possible D gene (6 bases). Germline values: CDR1 MDHEN, CDR2 SYDVKM. Trimming left V 2 bases short and J 1 base short, with 11 bases between. The CDR3 totals 15 residues. The CDR3 protein is CASSLTSTGNTEAFF. The DNA for the CDR3 is TGTGCCAGCAGTTTAACTTCGACAGGGAACACTGAAGCTTTCTTT.

The chain combines TRBV9 with TRBJ1-4; a possible D gene is TRBD1 (6 bases). Looked up from germline, CDR1 is SGDLS and CDR2 is YYNGEE. The CDR3 has 15 residues. Trimming took off 5 bases at V and 0 bases at J, with 11 bases between the two ends. CDR3 coding DNA: TGTGCCAGCAGAAAAGACAGGCCAACTAATGAAAAACTGTTTTTT. Translating it yields CASRKDRPTNEKLFF.

The genes are TRBV2 and TRBJ1-6; the match to TRBD1 covers 7 bases. The CDR3 is 14 residues long. Germline CDR1 is SNHLY and CDR2 is FYNNEI. V dropped 6 bases and J dropped 10; count of bases not matched to a gene: 9. The CDR3 loop reads CASREKGASSPLHF. The CDR3, as DNA: TGTGCCAGCAGGGAAAAGGGGGCAAGCTCACCCCTCCACTTT.

This chain joins TRBV10-3 and TRBJ2-2, with D perhaps TRBD1 (6 bases). V shed 3 bases and J shed 1 base, with 12 bases lying between them. CDR1 and CDR2 from the germline V gene are ENHRY and SYGVKD. The CDR3 is 16 residues long. The CDR3 region is CAISDPGQGNTGELFF. The CDR3 region has the DNA TGTGCCATCAGTGACCCGGGACAAGGGAACACCGGGGAGCTGTTTTTT.

J is TRBJ2-1 and V is TRBV7-9; the D is unclear. Trimming cost V 5 bases and J 8 bases, with 7 bases left between them. Germline CDR1 SEHNR, CDR2 FQNEAQ (reference sequence). CDR3 length: 11 amino acids. The CDR3: CASSASYEQFF. Written as DNA, the CDR3 is TGTGCCAGCAGCGCGTCGTATGAGCAGTTCTTC.

This chain uses TRBV19 with TRBJ2-2, with D maybe TRBD1 (7 bases). The CDR3 has 14 amino acids. Trimming left V 8 bases short and J 4 bases short, with 14 bases between. Germline CDR1 is LNHDA and CDR2 is SQIVND (reference sequence). The CDR3 region is CASSGAGGTGELFF. CDR3 in DNA: TGTGCCAGTTCGGGGGCAGGGGGCACCGGGGAGCTGTTTTTT. The full variable domain, with the rest looked up from reference TRBV19 and TRBJ2-2, is DGGITQSPKYLFRKEGQNVTLSCEQNLNHDAMYWYRQDPGQGLRLIYYSQIVNDFQKGDIAEGYSVSREKKESFPLTVTSAQKNPTAFYLCASSGAGGTGELFFGEGSRLTVL.

The rearrangement joins TRBV9 to TRBJ1-1, with 7 bases fitting TRBD1. Germline V gene lookup returns CDR1 SGDLS and CDR2 YYNGEE. CDR3 length equals 15 residues. Trimming cost V 4 bases and J 1 base; bases outside gene matches: 7. Written as DNA, the CDR3 is TGTGCCAGCAGCTTTGAGGACAGGAGGAACACTGAAGCTTTCTTT. Translating gives CASSFEDRRNTEAFF.

The chain carries TRBV27 and TRBJ2-7; the D gene is possibly TRBD1 (6 bases). Trimming shortened V by 2 bases and J by 3 bases, and 8 bases separated the two germline ends. This CDR3 is 13 amino acids long. Germline V gene data show CDR1 as MNHEY and CDR2 as SMNVEV (reference sequence). Here the CDR3 reads CASSLGQNYEQYF. CDR3 in DNA: TGTGCCAGCAGTTTAGGACAGAACTACGAGCAGTACTTC.

This chain joins TRBV10-1 and TRBJ2-1, with TRBD1 matching over 8 bases. The CDR3 is 15 residues long. V lost 2 bases to trimming and J lost 10 bases; unmatched junction nucleotides: 10. CDR1 WNHNN and CDR2 SYGVQD come from the germline V gene (reference sequence). The CDR3 DNA sequence: TGCGCCAGCAGTGAGCCGGACAGGGAGTTACGGGAGCAGTTCTTC. This encodes CASSEPDRELREQFF.

This clone showed up just once. This chain links TRBV5-4 with TRBJ2-2; 8 bases are a match to TRBD2. The CDR3 covers 15 residues. Trimming at V came to 3 bases and at J to 5 bases, leaving 6 bases not matched to a gene. Looked up from germline, CDR1 is SGHNT and CDR2 is YYREEE (reference sequence). CDR3 sequence: CASSSSRGGTGELFF. CDR3 in DNA: TGTGCCAGCAGCTCCTCCCGCGGGGGGACCGGGGAGCTGTTTTTT.

This clone was seen ten or more times. The rearrangement joins TRBV7-8 to TRBJ2-5; a weak D match, TRBD2 (5 bases). The ends were cut back, 5 bases at V and 5 bases at J, with 12 bases in the middle. Germline V gives CDR1 SGHVS, CDR2 FQNEAQ. The CDR3 is made up of 13 amino acids. The CDR3: CASSRTHGETQYF. The CDR3 DNA reads TGTGCCAGCAGCCGGACTCATGGCGAGACCCAGTACTTC.

The chain carries TRBV30 and TRBJ1-1; 9 bases are shared with TRBD1. V gave up 4 bases and J gave up 5 bases; unmatched junction bases: 8. The germline CDR1 and CDR2 sequences are GTSNPN and SVGIG (reference sequence). CDR3 size: 14 residues. CDR3 residues: CAWNRDRAETEAFF. In DNA form, the CDR3 reads TGTGCCTGGAACCGGGACAGGGCGGAAACTGAAGCTTTCTTT.

This clone was recorded a few times. The rearrangement links TRBV18 to TRBJ2-3; D gene uncertain. Germline values: CDR1 KGHSH, CDR2 LQKENI. The germline V and J ends were trimmed by 0 bases and 0 bases, with 7 bases remaining between them. This CDR3 has 15 amino acids. CDR3 sequence (DNA): TGTGCCAGCTCACCACCGGGCCCCAGCACAGATACGCAGTATTTT. This gives the protein CASSPPGPSTDTQYF.

The V call is TRBV5-6, the J call TRBJ2-7; no clear D gene. Trimming took off 1 base at V and 2 bases at J, with 10 bases between the two ends. Germline V lookup: CDR1 SGHDT, CDR2 YYEEEE. This CDR3 comprises 14 residues. CDR3 coding DNA: TGTGCCAGCAGCTTGCTCAGAGGAGCCTACGAGCAGTACTTC. This translates into CASSLLRGAYEQYF.

The chain has TRBV28 and TRBJ2-3, with 9 bases lining up with TRBD1. Germline CDR1 is MDHEN and CDR2 is SYDVKM. The CDR3 is made up of 17 amino acids. V shed 4 bases and J 1 base; nucleotides not matched to a gene: 9. CDR3 sequence reads: CASSSPRDRDGTDTQYF. CDR3 DNA: TGTGCCAGCAGTTCTCCTAGGGACAGGGACGGCACAGATACGCAGTATTTT.

V gene TRBV15 combines with J gene TRBJ1-4; TRBD1 is a possible D gene (5 bases). Trimming removed 1 base from V and 5 bases from J, with 11 bases in between. The CDR3 is 15 amino acids. Germline CDR1 LNHNV, CDR2 YYDKDF (reference sequence). CDR3 bases: TGTGCCACCAGCAGAGCGGGGGACTGGAATGAAAAACTGTTTTTT. As protein: CATSRAGDWNEKLFF. The full variable domain, rest sourced from reference TRBV15 and TRBJ1-4, is DAMVIQNPRYQVTQFGKPVTLSCSQTLNHNVMYWYQQKSSQAPKLLFHYYDKDFNNEADTPDNFQSRRPNTSFCFLDIRSPGLGDTAMYLCATSRAGDWNEKLFFGSGTQLSVL.

This chain links TRBV29-1 with TRBJ1-2; maybe TRBD1 (6 bases). Germline loops: CDR1 SQVTM, CDR2 ANQGSEA. V shed 4 bases and J shed 6 bases, with 9 bases lying between them. This CDR3 has 11 amino acids. CDR3 sequence reads: CSVGQDHGYTF. The CDR3 DNA sequence: TGCAGCGTTGGACAGGACCATGGCTACACCTTC. Based on the CDR3 plus reference TRBV29-1 and TRBJ1-2, the full variable domain is SAVISQKPSRDICQRGTSLTIQCQVDSQVTMMFWYRQQPGQSLTLIATANQGSEATYESGFVIDKFPISRPNLTFSTLTVSNMSPEDSSIYLCSVGQDHGYTFGSGTRLTVV.

The chain uses TRBV2 and TRBJ2-2; 14 nucleotides match TRBD2. J gave up 5 bases and V 5 bases, and 7 bases lay outside the gene matches. The germline CDR1 and CDR2 sequences are SNHLY and FYNNEI. This CDR3 comprises 17 residues. The CDR3 loop reads CASSRLAGGPYTGELFF. CDR3 sequence (DNA): TGTGCCAGCAGTAGACTAGCGGGGGGGCCTTATACCGGGGAGCTGTTTTTT.

In its sample, this clone was seen once. The chain has TRBV4-2 and TRBJ2-1; TRBD1 aligns across 8 bases. The germline gives CDR1 LGHNA, CDR2 YNFKEQ. This CDR3 spans 16 amino acids. The V and J ends lost 1 base and 6 bases, in that order; junction bases with no gene match: 8. CDR3 in DNA: TGTGCCAGCAGCCAAGGTGCAGGGGGCCCTATCAATGAGCAGTTCTTC. It translates to CASSQGAGGPINEQFF.